These T cell receptor beta chains were read from a single sample in a study of response to subunit inactivated influenza vaccine. TCRdb ran MiXCR on the RT-PCR reads and lists one entry per CDR3 protein. The sample has some 500,000 distinct CDR3 sequences; more than 15% are singletons. Sample: CD4+ T cells sorted from PBMCs, taken roughly 24 months after vaccination. All receptors derive from a man aged 50 to 69 who received an inactivated influenza vaccine. CDR3s include the opening cysteine and the closing phenylalanine or tryptophan. Fields, in order: clone size, D gene, J gene, V gene, CDR3 DNA, CDR3 protein. D genes are given only for firm matches. Expanded clones are given a class, and other clones once, few, many or no size at all.

>-|TRBD1|TRBJ2-3|TRBV9
TGTGCCAGCAGCGTAGATTGGGGGACAGGAACGAGCACAGATACGCAGTATTTT
CASSVDWGTGTSTDTQYF
>few|-|TRBJ2-1|TRBV6-2/TRBV6-3
TGTGCCAGCAGCCCAATGATTTCCGGACTGTACAATGAGCAGTTCTTC
CASSPMISGLYNEQFF
>few|-|TRBJ1-2|TRBV25-1
TGTGCCAGCAGTGAATATCCCGGTTATGGCTACACCTTC
CASSEYPGYGYTF
>once|-|TRBJ1-6|TRBV20-1
TGCAGTGCTAGAGATGGAGGGTATAATTCACCCCTCCACTTT
CSARDGGYNSPLHF
>-|-|TRBJ2-1|TRBV6-1
TGTGCCAGCAGTGAAGAGAGGCCTACCCAGCGCCGCGGCAATGAGCAGTTCTTC
CASSEERPTQRRGNEQFF
>-|TRBD2|TRBJ2-2|TRBV9
TGTGCCAGCAGCGTAGGGACTAGCGGAGCGAACACCGGGGAGCTGTTTTTT
CASSVGTSGANTGELFF
>-|TRBD2|TRBJ2-3|TRBV14
TGTGCCAGCAGCCGACTAAAGGGACTAGCAGCAGATACGCAGTATTTT
CASSRLKGLAADTQYF
>few|-|TRBJ1-6|TRBV11-2
TGTGCCAGCAGCTCGCCCTCGGGATCTACAAATTCACCCCTCCACTTT
CASSSPSGSTNSPLHF
>-|-|TRBJ2-7|TRBV23-1
TGCGCCGCCAAGGACCCCCAGCGCGAGCAGTACTTC
CAAKDPQREQYF
>-|-|TRBJ1-3|TRBV4-2
TGTGCCAGCAGCCAACGACCCGCGGGGGGGCAGGGTGCTTTTAGAAACACCATATATTTT
CASSQRPAGGQGAFRNTIYF
>-|-|TRBJ1-1|TRBV2
TGTGCCAGCAGTGAAGCGGCGGGGGGCAGGGGTGTCGCTGAAGCTTTCTTT
CASSEAAGGRGVAEAFF
>few|-|TRBJ2-7|TRBV5-1
TGCGCCAGCAGCTTGGATGTTGGGAAATCCTACGAGCAGTACTTC
CASSLDVGKSYEQYF
>many|-|TRBJ2-3|TRBV27
TGTGCCAGCAGCCAGGGCTACCATGACACAGATACGCAGTATTTT
CASSQGYHDTDTQYF
>-|-|TRBJ2-1|TRBV27
TGTGCCAGCAGTTTATCGCGGGACTCACCGCTCGTGAGCATGTTCTTC
CASSLSRDSPLVSMFF
>many|-|TRBJ2-3|TRBV6-5
TGTGCCAGCAGTTACTACGCCACCACAGATACGCAGTATTTT
CASSYYATTDTQYF
>-|TRBD1|TRBJ2-7|TRBV4-3
TGCGCCAGCAGCCAAGATTGGTCGTCGGACAGGGCTTACGAGCAGTACTTC
CASSQDWSSDRAYEQYF
>-|TRBD1|TRBJ1-1|TRBV5-1
TGCGCCAGCAGCCTTCGCGGGACAGGGGCTTCGAGTGAAGCTTTCTTT
CASSLRGTGASSEAFF
>few|-|TRBJ1-2|TRBV29-1
TGCAGCGTTCTGGGGTCTGGTGGCTACACCTTC
CSVLGSGGYTF
>-|-|TRBJ2-5|TRBV10-3
TGTGCCATCAGCAAGAAGCAAGAGACCCAGTACTTC
CAISKKQETQYF
>-|-|TRBJ1-2|TRBV25-1
TGTGCCAGCACCCCTCGCTGGAGCGAGAGAGGCTACACCTTC
CASTPRWSERGYTF
>-|-|TRBJ2-1|TRBV9
TGTGCCAGCAGCTACGGGAGCGCTGCCCGGAATGAGCAGTTCTTC
CASSYGSAARNEQFF
>-|-|TRBJ2-2|TRBV12-3/TRBV12-4
TGTGCCAGCAGCAATCGGGGGGCCGACACCGGGGAGCTGTTTTTT
CASSNRGADTGELFF
>-|TRBD2|TRBJ2-2|TRBV12-3/TRBV12-4
TGTGCCAGCAGTTTATATACTAGCGGGAGGGCCGGGGAGCTGTTTTTT
CASSLYTSGRAGELFF
>-|TRBD2|TRBJ2-3|TRBV30
TGTGCCTGGACTACACTAGCGGACACAGATACGCAGTATTTT
CAWTTLADTDTQYF
>-|-|TRBJ1-2|TRBV2
TGTGCCAGCAGCGCCGGTAGGGTCCGTGCCAATGGCTACACCTTC
CASSAGRVRANGYTF
>many|-|TRBJ2-5|TRBV6-6
TGTGCCAGCACCGAACCCAGGGGAGAGACCCAGTACTTC
CASTEPRGETQYF
>-|TRBD1|TRBJ2-2|TRBV9
TGTGCCAGCAGCAGGACCGGGACAGGGGGCGATACCGGGGAGCTGTTTTTT
CASSRTGTGGDTGELFF
>-|-|TRBJ2-5|TRBV15
TGTGCCACCAGCAGAGGCGGCGGCCGGGAGACCCAGTACTTC
CATSRGGGRETQYF
>-|-|TRBJ2-3|TRBV12-3/TRBV12-4
TGTGCCAGCGCTCGACTGAATACGCAGTATTTT
CASARLNTQYF
>-|-|TRBJ1-2|TRBV3-1
TGTGCCAGCAGCCAGGGGACGGACTATGGCTACACCTTC
CASSQGTDYGYTF
>few|TRBD1|TRBJ1-1|TRBV7-9
TGTGCCAGCAGCTACGGACAGGGGTACACTGAAGCTTTCTTT
CASSYGQGYTEAFF
>few|-|TRBJ2-1|TRBV9
TGTGCCAGCAGCCCGTCGGCCCGATGGTCCTACAATGAGCAGTTCTTC
CASSPSARWSYNEQFF
>-|TRBD2|TRBJ2-7|TRBV14
TGTGCCAGCAGCCGAGACTGGCTAGCGGGAACCTACGAGCAGTACTTC
CASSRDWLAGTYEQYF
>-|TRBD2|TRBJ2-1|TRBV3-1
TGTGCCAGCAGCCAAGGGGGGACTAGCGGGAGGACAAAGCAGTTCTTC
CASSQGGTSGRTKQFF
>many|-|TRBJ2-7|TRBV9
TGTGCCAGCAGCGAGGGCTTCGGAGCGTTCTACGAGCAGTACTTC
CASSEGFGAFYEQYF
>many|-|TRBJ2-1|TRBV2
TGTGCCAGCGTAATAGGGATCGGCTCCTACAATGAGCAGTTCTTC
CASVIGIGSYNEQFF
>-|-|TRBJ2-1|TRBV21-1
TGTGCCAGCAGCAAAGGTAGCGGGAGGGCTCCGCGGGTTTACAATGAGCAGTTCTTC
CASSKGSGRAPRVYNEQFF
>once|-|TRBJ1-6|TRBV25-1
TGTGCCAGCAGTGAAGGCCCAGGAATAAATTCACCCCTCCACTTT
CASSEGPGINSPLHF
>few|-|TRBJ2-7|TRBV20-1
TGCAGTGCTAGGGGCACCTCCTACGAGCAGTACTTC
CSARGTSYEQYF
>few|-|TRBJ2-5|TRBV6-5
TGTGCCAGCAGTTACTCGATCAAACAGACCCAGGCCCAGTACTTC
CASSYSIKQTQAQYF
>-|-|TRBJ1-4|TRBV10-3
TGTGCCATCAGTGACCCTCACATAGGGGCGGGTGAAAAACTGTTTTTT
CAISDPHIGAGEKLFF
>-|-|TRBJ2-5|TRBV5-6
TGTGCCAGCAGTTATCAGGAGCAAGAGACCCAGTACTTC
CASSYQEQETQYF
>-|TRBD1|TRBJ1-2|TRBV28
TGTGCCAGCAGCAGACAGGGGGCAGGCTATGGCTACACCTTC
CASSRQGAGYGYTF
>-|-|TRBJ2-1|TRBV9
TGTGCCAGCAGCGTAAGAGGCAGGGAAGGGGTACAGTTCTTC
CASSVRGREGVQFF
>many|-|TRBJ2-7|TRBV7-9
TGTGCCAGCCAGAGATCGATGAACGAGCAGTACTTC
CASQRSMNEQYF
>-|TRBD1|TRBJ1-1|TRBV6-1
TGTGCCAGCAGGCGAAAAATGGGACAGGTAACTGAAGCTTTCTTT
CASRRKMGQVTEAFF
>-|-|TRBJ1-1|TRBV20-1
TGCAGTGCTAGAGGGGGCGCGGGGTTGAACACTGAAGCTTTCTTT
CSARGGAGLNTEAFF
>few|-|TRBJ2-5|TRBV10-3
TGTGCCATCAGTGAGTCGATAGTCGGCTTAGGGGAGACCCAGTACTTC
CAISESIVGLGETQYF
>-|-|TRBJ2-5|TRBV7-2
TGTGCCAGCAGCCGGGGGATACAAGAGACCCAGTACTTC
CASSRGIQETQYF
>few|-|TRBJ2-3|TRBV12-3/TRBV12-4
TGTGCCAGCAGCGCCGGGTTGACGCCCACAGATACGCAGTATTTT
CASSAGLTPTDTQYF
>few|-|TRBJ2-7|TRBV6-1
TGTGCCAGCAGCGAACGTGCAGGGGACTCCTACGAGCAGTACTTC
CASSERAGDSYEQYF
>-|-|TRBJ1-3|TRBV12-3/TRBV12-4
TGTGCCAGCAGTTTGAATGGAGACACCATATATTTT
CASSLNGDTIYF